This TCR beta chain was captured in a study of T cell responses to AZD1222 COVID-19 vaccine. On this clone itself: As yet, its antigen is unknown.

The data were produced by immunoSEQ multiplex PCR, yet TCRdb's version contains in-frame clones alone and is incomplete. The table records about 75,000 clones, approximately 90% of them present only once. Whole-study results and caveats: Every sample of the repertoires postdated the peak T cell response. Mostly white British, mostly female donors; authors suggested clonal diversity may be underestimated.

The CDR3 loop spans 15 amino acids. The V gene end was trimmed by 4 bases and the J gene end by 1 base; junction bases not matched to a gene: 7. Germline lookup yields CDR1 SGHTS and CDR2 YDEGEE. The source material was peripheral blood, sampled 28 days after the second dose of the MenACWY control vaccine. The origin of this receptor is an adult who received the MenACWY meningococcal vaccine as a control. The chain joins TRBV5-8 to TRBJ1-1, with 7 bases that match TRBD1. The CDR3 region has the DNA TGTGCCAGCAGCCCAGGGGGGGGGTGGAACACTGAAGCTTTCTTT. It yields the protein CASSPGGGWNTEAFF.